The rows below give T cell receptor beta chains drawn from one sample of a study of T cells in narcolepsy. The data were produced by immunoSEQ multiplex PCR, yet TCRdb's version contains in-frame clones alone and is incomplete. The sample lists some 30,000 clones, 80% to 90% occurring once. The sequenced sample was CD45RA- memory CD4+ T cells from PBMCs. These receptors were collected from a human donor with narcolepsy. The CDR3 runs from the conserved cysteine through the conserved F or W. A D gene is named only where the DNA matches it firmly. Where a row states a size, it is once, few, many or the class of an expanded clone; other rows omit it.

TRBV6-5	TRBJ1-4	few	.	CASSYGGQGMEKLFF	TGTGCCAGCAGTTACGGGGGGCAGGGGATGGAAAAACTGTTTTTT
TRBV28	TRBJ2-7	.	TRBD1	CASSHDRVRFQYF	TGTGCCAGCAGCCATGACAGGGTGAGGTTTCAGTACTTC
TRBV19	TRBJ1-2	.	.	CASIPQPGHFNYGYTF	TGTGCCAGTATACCCCAACCAGGGCACTTCAACTATGGCTACACCTTC
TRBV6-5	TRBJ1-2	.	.	CASSYSSAGIYGYTF	TGTGCCAGCAGTTACTCGAGTGCAGGCATCTATGGCTACACCTTC
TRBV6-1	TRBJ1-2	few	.	CASSEGPEGYGYTF	TGTGCCAGCAGTGAAGGTCCAGAGGGCTATGGCTACACCTTC
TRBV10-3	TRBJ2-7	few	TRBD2	CAIGTSADGEQYF	TGTGCCATCGGGACTAGCGCGGATGGCGAGCAGTACTTC
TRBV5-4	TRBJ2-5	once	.	CASSIEETQYF	TGTGCCAGCAGCATTGAAGAGACCCAGTACTTC
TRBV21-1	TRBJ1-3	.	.	CASSKFPGTGISGNTIYF	TGTGCCAGCAGCAAATTTCCAGGTACGGGCATCTCTGGAAACACCATATATTTT
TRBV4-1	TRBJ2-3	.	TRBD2	CASSQDLGTSSSDTQYF	TGCGCCAGCAGCCAAGACCTCGGGACTAGTAGCTCAGATACGCAGTATTTT
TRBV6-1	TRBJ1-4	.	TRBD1	CASRGDRVNEKLFF	TGTGCCAGCAGGGGGGACAGGGTTAATGAAAAACTGTTTTTT
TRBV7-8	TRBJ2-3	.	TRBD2	CASSLGLGDTQYF	TGTGCCAGCAGCTTGGGACTAGGGGATACGCAGTATTTT
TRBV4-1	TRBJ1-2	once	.	CASSQAGYGYTF	TGCGCCAGCAGCCAGGCGGGTTATGGCTACACCTTC
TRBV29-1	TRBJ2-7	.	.	CSAQGGVTYEQYF	TGCAGCGCCCAGGGGGGGGTGACCTACGAGCAGTACTTC
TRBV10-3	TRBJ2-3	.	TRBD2	CAISARTSGRTSTDTQYF	TGTGCCATCAGTGCCAGGACTAGCGGACGTACTAGCACAGATACGCAGTATTTT
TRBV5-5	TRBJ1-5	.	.	CASSLDGVRNQPQHF	TGTGCCAGCAGCTTGGACGGTGTTCGCAATCAGCCCCAGCATTTT
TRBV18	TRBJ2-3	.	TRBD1	CASSGQGAKSSTDTQYF	TGTGCCAGCTCGGGACAGGGGGCCAAGTCTAGCACAGATACGCAGTATTTT
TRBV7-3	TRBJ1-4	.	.	CASSTTVRSNEKLFF	TGTGCCAGCAGCACGACCGTCAGGTCTAATGAAAAACTGTTTTTT
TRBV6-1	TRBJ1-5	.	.	CASSDLLLGQPQHF	TGTGCCAGCAGTGATCTCCTGTTAGGACAGCCCCAGCATTTT
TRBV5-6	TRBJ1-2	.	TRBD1	CASSWDRGNYGYTF	TGTGCCAGCAGCTGGGACAGGGGGAACTATGGCTACACCTTC
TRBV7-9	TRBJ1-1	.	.	CASSSPLEKAFF	TGTGCCAGCAGCTCTCCCCTTGAAAAAGCTTTCTTT
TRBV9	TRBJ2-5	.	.	CASSRGIGETQYF	TGTGCCAGCAGCAGGGGGATTGGGGAGACCCAGTACTTC
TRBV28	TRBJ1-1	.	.	CASQINTEAFF	TGTGCCAGCCAGATTAACACTGAAGCTTTCTTT
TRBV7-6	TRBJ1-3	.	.	CASSPELRQAISGNTIYF	TGTGCCAGCAGCCCCGAGCTCCGACAGGCGATCTCTGGAAACACCATATATTTT
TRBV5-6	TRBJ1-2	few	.	CASSLANRGYGYTF	TGTGCCAGCAGCTTGGCGAACCGGGGATATGGCTACACCTTC
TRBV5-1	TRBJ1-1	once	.	CASSVGPGTEAFF	TGCGCCAGCAGTGTGGGGCCTGGAACTGAAGCTTTCTTT
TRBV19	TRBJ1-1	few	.	CASSIPSGGNTEAFF	TGTGCCAGTAGTATTCCCAGCGGGGGGAACACTGAAGCTTTCTTT
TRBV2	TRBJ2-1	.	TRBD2	CASRVLRGSYNEQFF	TGTGCCAGCAGAGTCTTGCGGGGGTCCTACAATGAGCAGTTCTTC
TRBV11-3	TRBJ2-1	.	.	CASSLNRPGSEQFF	TGTGCCAGCAGCTTAAACCGGCCCGGTAGTGAGCAGTTCTTC
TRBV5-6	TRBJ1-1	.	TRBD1	CASSWPAGPRGTEAFF	TGTGCCAGCAGCTGGCCGGCCGGACCCAGGGGGACTGAAGCTTTCTTT